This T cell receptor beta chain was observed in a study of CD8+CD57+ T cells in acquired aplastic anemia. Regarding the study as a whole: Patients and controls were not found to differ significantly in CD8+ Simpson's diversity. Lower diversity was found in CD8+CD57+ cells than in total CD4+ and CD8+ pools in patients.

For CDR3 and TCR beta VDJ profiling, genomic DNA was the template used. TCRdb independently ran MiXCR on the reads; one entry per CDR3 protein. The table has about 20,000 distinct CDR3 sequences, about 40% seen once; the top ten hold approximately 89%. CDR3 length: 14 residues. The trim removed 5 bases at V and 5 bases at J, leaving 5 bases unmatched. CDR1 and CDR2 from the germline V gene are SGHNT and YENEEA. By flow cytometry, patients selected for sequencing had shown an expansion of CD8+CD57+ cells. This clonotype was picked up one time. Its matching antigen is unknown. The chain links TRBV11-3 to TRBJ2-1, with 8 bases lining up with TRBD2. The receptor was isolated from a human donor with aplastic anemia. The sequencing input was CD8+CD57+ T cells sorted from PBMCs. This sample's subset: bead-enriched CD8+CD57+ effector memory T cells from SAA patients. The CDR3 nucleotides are TGTGCCAGCAGCGTCGGAGCGGGGGACAATGAGCAGTTCTTC. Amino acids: CASSVGAGDNEQFF.